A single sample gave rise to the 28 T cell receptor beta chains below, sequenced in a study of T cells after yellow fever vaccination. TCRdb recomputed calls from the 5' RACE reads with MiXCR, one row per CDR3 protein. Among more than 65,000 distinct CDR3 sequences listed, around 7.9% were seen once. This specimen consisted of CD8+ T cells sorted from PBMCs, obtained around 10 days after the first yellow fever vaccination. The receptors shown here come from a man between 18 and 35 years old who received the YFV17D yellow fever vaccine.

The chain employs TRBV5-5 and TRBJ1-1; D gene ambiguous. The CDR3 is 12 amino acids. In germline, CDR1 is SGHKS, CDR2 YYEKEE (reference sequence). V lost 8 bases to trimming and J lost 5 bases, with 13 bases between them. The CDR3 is CASLRGYTEAFF. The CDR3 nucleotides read TGTGCCAGTCTTAGAGGATATACTGAAGCTTTCTTT.

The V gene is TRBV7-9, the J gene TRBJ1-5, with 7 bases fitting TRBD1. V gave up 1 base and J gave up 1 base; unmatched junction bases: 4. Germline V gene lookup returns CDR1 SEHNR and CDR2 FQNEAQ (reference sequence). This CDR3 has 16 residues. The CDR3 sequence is CASSLVYRGSNQPQHF. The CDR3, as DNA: TGTGCCAGCAGCTTAGTCTACAGGGGAAGCAATCAGCCCCAGCATTTT. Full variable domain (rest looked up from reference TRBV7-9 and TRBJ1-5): DTGVSQNPRHKITKRGQNVTFRCDPISEHNRLYWYRQTLGQGPEFLTYFQNEAQLEKSRLLSDRFSAERPKGSFSTLEIQRTEQGDSAMYLCASSLVYRGSNQPQHFGDGTRLSIL.

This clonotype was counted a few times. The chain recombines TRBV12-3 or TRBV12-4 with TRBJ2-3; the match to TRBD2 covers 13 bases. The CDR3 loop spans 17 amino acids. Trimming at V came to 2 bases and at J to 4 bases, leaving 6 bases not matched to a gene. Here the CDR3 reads CASSLSRLAGGADTQYF. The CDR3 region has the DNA TGTGCCAGCAGTTTATCTCGACTAGCGGGGGGCGCAGATACGCAGTATTTT.

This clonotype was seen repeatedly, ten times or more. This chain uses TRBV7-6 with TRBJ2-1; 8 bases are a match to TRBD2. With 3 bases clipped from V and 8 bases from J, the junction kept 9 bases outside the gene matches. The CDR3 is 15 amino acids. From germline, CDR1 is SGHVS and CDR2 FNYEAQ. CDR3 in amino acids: CASSFAWGLGDEQFF. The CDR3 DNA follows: TGTGCCAGCAGCTTCGCCTGGGGACTAGGCGATGAGCAGTTCTTC.

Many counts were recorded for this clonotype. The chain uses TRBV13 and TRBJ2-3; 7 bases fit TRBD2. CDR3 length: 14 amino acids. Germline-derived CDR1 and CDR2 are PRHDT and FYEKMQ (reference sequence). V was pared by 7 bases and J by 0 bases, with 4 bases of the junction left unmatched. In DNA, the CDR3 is TGTGCCAGCAATGACGGGGGGAGCACAGATACGCAGTATTTT. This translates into CASNDGGSTDTQYF. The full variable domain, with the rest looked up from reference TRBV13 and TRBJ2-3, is AAGVIQSPRHLIKEKRETATLKCYPIPRHDTVYWYQQGPGQDPQFLISFYEKMQSDKGSIPDRFSAQQFSDYHSELNMSSLELGDSALYFCASNDGGSTDTQYFGPGTRLTVL.

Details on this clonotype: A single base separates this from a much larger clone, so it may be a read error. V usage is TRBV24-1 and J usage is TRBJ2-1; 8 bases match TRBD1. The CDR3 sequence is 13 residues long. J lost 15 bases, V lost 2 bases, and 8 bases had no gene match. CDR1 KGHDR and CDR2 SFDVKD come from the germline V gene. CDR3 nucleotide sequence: TGTGCCACCAGTGATTCGTGGACAGGGCGATTGTTCTTC. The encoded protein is CATSDSWTGRLFF.

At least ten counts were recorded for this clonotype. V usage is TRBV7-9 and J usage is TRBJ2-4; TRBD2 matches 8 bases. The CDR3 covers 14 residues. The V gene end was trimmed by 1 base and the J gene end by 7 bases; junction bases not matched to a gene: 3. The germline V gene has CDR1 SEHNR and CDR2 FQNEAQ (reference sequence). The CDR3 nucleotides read TGTGCCAGCAGCTTAGGGGGACTAGAGAACATTCAGTACTTC. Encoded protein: CASSLGGLENIQYF.

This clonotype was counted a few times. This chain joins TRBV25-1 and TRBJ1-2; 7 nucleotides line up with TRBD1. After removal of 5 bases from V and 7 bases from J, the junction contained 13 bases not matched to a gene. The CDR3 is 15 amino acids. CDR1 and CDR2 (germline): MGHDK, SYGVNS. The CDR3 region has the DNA TGTGCCAGCAGTCATCCCACAGGGGTGTCAGGTGGCTACACCTTC. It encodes CASSHPTGVSGGYTF.

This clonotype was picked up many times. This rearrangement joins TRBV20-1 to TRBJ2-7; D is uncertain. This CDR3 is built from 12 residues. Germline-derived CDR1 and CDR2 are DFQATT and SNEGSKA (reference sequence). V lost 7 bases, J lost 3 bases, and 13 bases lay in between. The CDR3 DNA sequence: TGCAGTGTCCAAGGCGAAGGCTACGAGCAGTACGTC. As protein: CSVQGEGYEQYV.

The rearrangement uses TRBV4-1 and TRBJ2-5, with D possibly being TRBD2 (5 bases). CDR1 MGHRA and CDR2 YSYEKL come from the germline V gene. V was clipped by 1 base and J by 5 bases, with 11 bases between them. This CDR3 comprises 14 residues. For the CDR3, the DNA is TGCGCCAGCAGCCAAGCGGGGTTATCGGAGACCCAGTACTTC. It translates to CASSQAGLSETQYF.

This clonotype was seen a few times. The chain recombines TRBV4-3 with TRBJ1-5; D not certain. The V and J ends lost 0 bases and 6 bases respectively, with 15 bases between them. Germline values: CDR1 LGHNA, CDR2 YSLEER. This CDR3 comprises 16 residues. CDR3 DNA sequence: TGCGCCAGCAGCCAAGATCATCACACCTTAGGTCAGCCCCAGCATTTT. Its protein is CASSQDHHTLGQPQHF.

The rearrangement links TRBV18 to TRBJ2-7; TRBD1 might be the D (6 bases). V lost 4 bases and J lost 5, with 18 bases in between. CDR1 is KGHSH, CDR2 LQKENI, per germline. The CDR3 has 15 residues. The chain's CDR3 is CASSLTSGELDEQYF. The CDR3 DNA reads TGTGCCAGCTCACTTACTTCAGGGGAATTGGACGAGCAGTACTTC. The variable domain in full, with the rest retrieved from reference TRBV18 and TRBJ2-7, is NAGVMQNPRHLVRRRGQEARLRCSPMKGHSHVYWYRQLPEEGLKFMVYLQKENIIDESGMPKERFSAEFPKEGPSILRIQQVVRGDSAAYFCASSLTSGELDEQYFGPGTRLTVT.

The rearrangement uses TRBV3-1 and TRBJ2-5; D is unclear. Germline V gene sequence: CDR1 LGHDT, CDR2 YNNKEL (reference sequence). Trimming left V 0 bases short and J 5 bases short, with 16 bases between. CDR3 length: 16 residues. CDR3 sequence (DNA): TGTGCCAGCAGCCAAGATTTCTCCCCCCCGCGGGAGACCCAGTACTTC. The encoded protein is CASSQDFSPPRETQYF.

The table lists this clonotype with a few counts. The DNA for the CDR3 is TGTGCCAGCAGCGTACAGGGGTATGTTGAAGCTTTCTTT. Translation gives CASSVQGYVEAFF. This sequence joins TRBV5-4 and TRBJ1-1, with 7 bases lining up with TRBD1. Germline CDR1 and CDR2: SGHNT and YYREEE (reference sequence). V lost 4 bases to trimming and J lost 7 bases; unmatched junction nucleotides: 7. This CDR3 comprises 13 residues.

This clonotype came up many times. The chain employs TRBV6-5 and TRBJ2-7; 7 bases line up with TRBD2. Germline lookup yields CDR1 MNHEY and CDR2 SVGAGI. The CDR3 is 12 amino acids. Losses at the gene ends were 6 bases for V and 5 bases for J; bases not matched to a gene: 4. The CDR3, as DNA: TGTGCCAGCAGGCCGAGCGGGGACGAGCAGTACTTC. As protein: CASRPSGDEQYF.

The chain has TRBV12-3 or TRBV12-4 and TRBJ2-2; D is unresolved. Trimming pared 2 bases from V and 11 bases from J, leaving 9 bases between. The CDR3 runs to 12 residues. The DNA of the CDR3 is TGTGCCAGCAGTTTATGGGAAGGAGAGCTGTTTTTT. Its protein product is CASSLWEGELFF.

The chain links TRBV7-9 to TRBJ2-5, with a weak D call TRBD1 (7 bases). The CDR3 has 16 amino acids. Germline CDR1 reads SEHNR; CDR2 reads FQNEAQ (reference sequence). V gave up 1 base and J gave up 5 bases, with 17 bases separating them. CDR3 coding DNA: TGTGCCAGCAGCTTAGTGGCCGGAGGGGGCCGGGAGACCCAGTACTTC. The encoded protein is CASSLVAGGGRETQYF.

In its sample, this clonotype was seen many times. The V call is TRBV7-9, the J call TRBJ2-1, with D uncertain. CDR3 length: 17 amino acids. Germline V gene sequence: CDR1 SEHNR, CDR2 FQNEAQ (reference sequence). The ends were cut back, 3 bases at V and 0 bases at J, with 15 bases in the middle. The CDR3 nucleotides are TGTGCCAGCAGCTTTTTTTCAGGAATAAGCTCCTACAATGAGCAGTTCTTC. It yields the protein CASSFFSGISSYNEQFF.

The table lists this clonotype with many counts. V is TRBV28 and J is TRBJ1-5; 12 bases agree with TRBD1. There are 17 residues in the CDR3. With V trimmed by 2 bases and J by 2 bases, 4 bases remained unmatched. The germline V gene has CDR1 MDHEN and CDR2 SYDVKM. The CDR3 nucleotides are TGTGCCAGCAGTTTACGGGACAGGGGGCTTCGCAATCAGCCCCAGCATTTT. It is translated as CASSLRDRGLRNQPQHF.

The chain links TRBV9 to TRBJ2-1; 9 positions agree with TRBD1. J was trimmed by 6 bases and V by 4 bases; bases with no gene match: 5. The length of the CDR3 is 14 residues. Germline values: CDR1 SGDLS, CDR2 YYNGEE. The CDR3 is CASSLGQGGNEQFF. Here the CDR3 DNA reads TGTGCCAGCAGCCTGGGACAGGGAGGCAATGAGCAGTTCTTC.

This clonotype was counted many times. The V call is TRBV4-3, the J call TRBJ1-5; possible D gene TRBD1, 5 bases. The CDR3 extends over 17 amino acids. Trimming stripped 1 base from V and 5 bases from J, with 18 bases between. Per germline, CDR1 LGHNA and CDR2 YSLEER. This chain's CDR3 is CASSQGRAYGGYQPQHF. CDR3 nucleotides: TGCGCCAGCAGCCAAGGCAGGGCCTATGGGGGGTATCAGCCCCAGCATTTT.

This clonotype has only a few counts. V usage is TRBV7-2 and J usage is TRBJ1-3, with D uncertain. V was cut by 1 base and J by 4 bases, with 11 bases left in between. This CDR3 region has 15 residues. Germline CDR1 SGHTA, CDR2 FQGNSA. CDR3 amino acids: CASSLVAEPGNTIYF. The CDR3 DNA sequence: TGTGCCAGCAGCTTAGTGGCAGAACCCGGAAACACCATATATTTT.

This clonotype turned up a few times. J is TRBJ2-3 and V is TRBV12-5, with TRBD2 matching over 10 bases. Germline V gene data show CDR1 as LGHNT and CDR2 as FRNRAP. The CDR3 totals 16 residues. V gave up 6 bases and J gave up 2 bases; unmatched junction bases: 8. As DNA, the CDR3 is TGTGCTAGTGGGTTTGTAGCGGGGGGCCCCACAGATACGCAGTATTTT. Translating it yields CASGFVAGGPTDTQYF.

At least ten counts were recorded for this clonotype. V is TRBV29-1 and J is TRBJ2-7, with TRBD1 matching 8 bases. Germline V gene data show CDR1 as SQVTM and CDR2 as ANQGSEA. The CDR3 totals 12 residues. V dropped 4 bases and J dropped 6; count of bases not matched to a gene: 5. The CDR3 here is CSVVGQGGEQYV. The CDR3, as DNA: TGCAGCGTTGTAGGACAGGGAGGCGAGCAGTACGTC.

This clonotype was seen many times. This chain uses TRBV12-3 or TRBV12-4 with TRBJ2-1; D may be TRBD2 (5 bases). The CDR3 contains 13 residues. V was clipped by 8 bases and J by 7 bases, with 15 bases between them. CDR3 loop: CASHEGADNEQFF. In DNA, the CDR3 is TGTGCCAGCCACGAGGGAGCGGATAATGAGCAGTTCTTC.

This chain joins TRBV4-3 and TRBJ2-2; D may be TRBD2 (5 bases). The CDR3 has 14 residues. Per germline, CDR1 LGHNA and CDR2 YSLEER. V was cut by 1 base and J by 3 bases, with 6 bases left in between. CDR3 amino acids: CASSQVGDTGELFF. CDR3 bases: TGCGCCAGCAGCCAAGTCGGGGACACCGGGGAGCTGTTTTTT.

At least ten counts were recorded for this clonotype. The CDR3 spells CASSYRGGADRYGYTF. The CDR3 DNA is TGCGCCAGCAGCTACCGTGGAGGGGCAGATCGTTATGGCTACACCTTC. The chain couples TRBV5-1 to TRBJ1-2; D is perhaps TRBD1 (5 bases). This CDR3 contains 16 residues. Germline V lookup: CDR1 SGHRS, CDR2 YFSETQ. The V end was cut by 3 bases, the J end by 5 bases, with 20 bases between.

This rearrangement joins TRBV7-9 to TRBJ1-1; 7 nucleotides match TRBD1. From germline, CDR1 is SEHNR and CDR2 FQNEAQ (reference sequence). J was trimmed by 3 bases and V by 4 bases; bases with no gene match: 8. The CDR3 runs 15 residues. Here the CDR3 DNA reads TGTGCCAGCAGCTCATTTGCTACAGGGGACACTGAAGCTTTCTTT. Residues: CASSSFATGDTEAFF. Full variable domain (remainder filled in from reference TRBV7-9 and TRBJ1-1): DTGVSQNPRHKITKRGQNVTFRCDPISEHNRLYWYRQTLGQGPEFLTYFQNEAQLEKSRLLSDRFSAERPKGSFSTLEIQRTEQGDSAMYLCASSSFATGDTEAFFGQGTRLTVV.